This T cell receptor beta chain was retrieved from a study of blood T cells in healthy people across ages. PCR was performed a second time for about 7 to 12 cycles using a sample-barcoded 5' primer and a J-beta primer mix. TCRdb redid the calling of the 5' RACE reads with MiXCR, one entry per CDR3 protein. The table records about 930,000 distinct CDR3 sequences, almost 30% of them present only once. This clonotype was counted many times. CDR1 is DFQATT and CDR2 is SNEGSKA in the germline V gene (reference sequence). This CDR3 is built from 14 residues. V lost 5 bases and J lost 7; bases outside the gene matches: 11. This sample also appeared in a second study, on T cells of mothers and their children.

Sequencing input: blood. This receptor was identified in a woman aged 40 to 50 in good health. The chain uses TRBV20-1 and TRBJ1-2; 9 bases match TRBD1. The CDR3 spells CSADKPGQGSGYTF. The CDR3 DNA reads TGCAGTGCTGATAAACCGGGACAGGGTTCTGGCTACACCTTC.